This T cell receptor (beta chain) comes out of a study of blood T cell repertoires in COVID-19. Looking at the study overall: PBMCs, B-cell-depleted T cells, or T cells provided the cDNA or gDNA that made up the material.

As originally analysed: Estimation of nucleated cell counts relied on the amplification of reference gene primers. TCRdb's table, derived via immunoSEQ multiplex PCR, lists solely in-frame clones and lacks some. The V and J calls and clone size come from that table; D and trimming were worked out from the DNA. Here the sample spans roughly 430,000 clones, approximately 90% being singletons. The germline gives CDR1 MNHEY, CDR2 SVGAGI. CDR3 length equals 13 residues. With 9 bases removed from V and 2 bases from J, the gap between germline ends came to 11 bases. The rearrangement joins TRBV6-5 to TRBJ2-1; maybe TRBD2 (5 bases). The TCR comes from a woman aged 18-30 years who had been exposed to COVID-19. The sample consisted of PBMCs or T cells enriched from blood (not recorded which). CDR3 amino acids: CASSRAAYNEQFF. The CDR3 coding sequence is TGTGCCAGTTCGCGGGCAGCCTACAATGAGCAGTTCTTC.